This T cell receptor (beta chain) emerged from a study of monozygotic twins with inflammatory bowel disease. The CDR3 totals 15 residues. Using the 5' RACE reads, TCRdb records one entry per CDR3 protein without DNA. The sample includes more than 300,000 distinct CDR3 sequences. V and J are TRBV12-3 or TRBV12-4 and TRBJ2-2; no DNA is available, so the TRBD1 call from TCRdb remains unchecked. This clonotype was sampled from a human donor with ulcerative colitis or Crohn's disease, or a healthy co-twin of an affected twin (not recorded which). What was sequenced was blood. CDR3 residues: CASSPQGANTGELFF.